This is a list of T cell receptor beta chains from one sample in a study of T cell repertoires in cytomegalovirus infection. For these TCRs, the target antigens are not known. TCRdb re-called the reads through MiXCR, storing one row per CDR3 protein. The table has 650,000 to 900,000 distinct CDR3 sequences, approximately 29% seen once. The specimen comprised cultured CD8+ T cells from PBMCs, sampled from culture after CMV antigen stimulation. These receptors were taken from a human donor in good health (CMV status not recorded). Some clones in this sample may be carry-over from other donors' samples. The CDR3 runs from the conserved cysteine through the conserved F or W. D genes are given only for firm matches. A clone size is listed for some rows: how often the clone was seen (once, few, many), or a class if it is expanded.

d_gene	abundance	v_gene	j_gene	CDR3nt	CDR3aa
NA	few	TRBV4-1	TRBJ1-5	TGCGCCAGCAGCCATTTTCCAGGGACGGATCAGCCCCAGCATTTT	CASSHFPGTDQPQHF
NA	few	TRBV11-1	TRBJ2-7	TGTGCCAGCAGCTTACCAGCCACCATTACCTACGAGCAGTACTTC	CASSLPATITYEQYF
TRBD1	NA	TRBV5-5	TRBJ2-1	TGTGCCAGCAGCGAGAGACAGGGGGCCTATGAGCAGTTCTTC	CASSERQGAYEQFF
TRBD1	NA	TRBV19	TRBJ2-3	TGTGCCAGTAGTATAGACGGGACAGGGGAATCTGATACGCAGTATTTT	CASSIDGTGESDTQYF
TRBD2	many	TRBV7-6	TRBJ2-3	TGTGCCAGCAGCTTAGCAAGCGGGGGTGCAGATACGCAGTATTTT	CASSLASGGADTQYF
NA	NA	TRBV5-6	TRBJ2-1	TGTGCCAGCAGCGCAAAATACAATGAGCAGTTCTTC	CASSAKYNEQFF
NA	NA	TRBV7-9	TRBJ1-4	TGTGCCAGCAGCTTGCAGGGAAATGAAAAACTGTTTTTT	CASSLQGNEKLFF
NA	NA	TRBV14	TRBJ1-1	TGTGCCAGCAGCCCATTACCGGGACAAGTAACTGAAGCTTTCTTT	CASSPLPGQVTEAFF
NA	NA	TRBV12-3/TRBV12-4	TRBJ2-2	TGTGCCAGCAGTTCGATAAGGAACACCGGGGAGCTGTTTTTT	CASSSIRNTGELFF
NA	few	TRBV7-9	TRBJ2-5	TGTGCCAGCAGCTTAGCACAGGACCAAGAGACCCAGTACTTC	CASSLAQDQETQYF
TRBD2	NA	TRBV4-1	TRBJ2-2	TGTGCCAGCAGCTATGGGGGGACTAGCGGGTTGTCCGGGGAGCTGTTTTTT	CASSYGGTSGLSGELFF
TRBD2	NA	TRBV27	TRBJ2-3	TGTGCCAGCAGTCCTGCCTACGGGGGGGTCAGGGATACGCAGTATTTT	CASSPAYGGVRDTQYF
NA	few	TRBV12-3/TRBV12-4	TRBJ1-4	TGTGCCAGCAGTCACGATTCCAATGAAAAACTGTTTTTT	CASSHDSNEKLFF
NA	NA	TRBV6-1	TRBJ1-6	TGTGCCAGCAGTGATGGGGGGACAATCTCACCCCTCCACTTT	CASSDGGTISPLHF
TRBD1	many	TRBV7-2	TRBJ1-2	TGTGCCAGCAGCTTAGCCCGAAGGCACAGGGGTAACTATGGCTACACCTTC	CASSLARRHRGNYGYTF
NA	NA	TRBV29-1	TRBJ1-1	TGCAGCGCAGTCGAGGGGACTGAAGCTTTCTTT	CSAVEGTEAFF
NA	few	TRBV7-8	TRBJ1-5	TGTGCCAGCAGCTTAGACGGTGGTTATAGCAATCAGCCCCAGCATTTT	CASSLDGGYSNQPQHF
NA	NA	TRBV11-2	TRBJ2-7	TGTGCCAGCAGCTTATGGGAGACAGGCCCGGGGGCCTCCTACGAGCAGTACTTC	CASSLWETGPGASYEQYF
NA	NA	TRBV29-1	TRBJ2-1	TGCAGCGGGTTAAGTGGGGGCCTCTACAATGAGCAGTTCTTC	CSGLSGGLYNEQFF
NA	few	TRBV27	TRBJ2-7	TGTGCCAGCAGTTCAGGGAATTGGCCCTACGAGCAGTACTTC	CASSSGNWPYEQYF
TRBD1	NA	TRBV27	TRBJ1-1	TGTGCCAGCCGGGACAGGACCAGAACTGAAGCTTTCTTT	CASRDRTRTEAFF
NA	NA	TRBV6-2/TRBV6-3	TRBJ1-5	TGTGCCAGCAGTTACATTGGAACAGGGCACCAGCCCCAGCATTTT	CASSYIGTGHQPQHF
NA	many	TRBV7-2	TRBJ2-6	TGTGCCAGCAGCTACCAGGGTCGGCATGGAGGCTCTGGGGCCAACGTCCTGACTTTC	CASSYQGRHGGSGANVLTF